A single sample is the source of the 6 T cell receptor beta chains below, sequenced in a study of OX40 agonist ivuxolimab in advanced cancers. The data were produced by immunoSEQ multiplex PCR, yet TCRdb's version contains in-frame clones alone and is incomplete. The data show about 19,000 clones, with approximately 90% seen just once and less than 15% held by the top ten. This material consisted of CD4+ or CD8+ T cells sorted from blood, taken in a trial of the OX40 agonist ivuxolimab. These TCRs come from an adult with an advanced solid tumor such as melanoma, head and neck, liver or kidney cancer.

This clone has only one observation. V gene TRBV4-1 combines with J gene TRBJ2-3; the match to TRBD2 covers 10 bases. The CDR3 runs 17 residues. V gave up 6 bases and J gave up 3 bases; unmatched junction bases: 12. CDR1 MGHRA and CDR2 YSYEKL come from the germline V gene. CDR3 sequence (DNA): TGCGCCAGCAGGTTATCTCTAGCGGGAGAGAGGACAGATACGCAGTATTTT. Encoded protein: CASRLSLAGERTDTQYF.

The chain couples TRBV19 to TRBJ2-1; D may be TRBD2 (7 bases). Trimming took 3 bases from V and 2 from J, leaving 11 bases between them. The CDR3 sequence is 15 residues long. Germline V gene sequence: CDR1 LNHDA, CDR2 SQIVND (reference sequence). The CDR3 here is CASSIGGGPYNEQFF. DNA of the CDR3: TGTGCCAGTAGTATTGGGGGGGGGCCCTACAATGAGCAGTTCTTC. The full variable domain, completed using reference TRBV19 and TRBJ2-1, is DGGITQSPKYLFRKEGQNVTLSCEQNLNHDAMYWYRQDPGQGLRLIYYSQIVNDFQKGDIAEGYSVSREKKESFPLTVTSAQKNPTAFYLCASSIGGGPYNEQFFGPGTRLTVL.

The chain joins TRBV6-5 to TRBJ2-1; D possibly uses TRBD1 or TRBD2 (5 bases each). Deletions cut 6 bases from V and 1 base from J, with 13 bases between. The V gene's germline CDR1 is MNHEY and CDR2 SVGAGI. This CDR3 spans 15 amino acids. The CDR3 DNA follows: TGTGCCAGCAGGGCAGGGACCCTTTCCTACAATGAGCAGTTCTTC. Translation gives CASRAGTLSYNEQFF.

V gene TRBV18 combines with J gene TRBJ2-7; 9 positions agree with TRBD2. This CDR3 region has 15 residues. The germline V gene encodes CDR1 KGHSH and CDR2 LQKENI. Losses at the gene ends were 2 bases for V and 1 base for J; bases not matched to a gene: 3. The CDR3 nucleotides read TGTGCCAGCTCACCAAGCGGGAGGAGTTCCTACGAGCAGTACTTC. Its translation is CASSPSGRSSYEQYF.

This clone has only one observation. The genes are TRBV19 and TRBJ1-2; no firm D call. CDR3 length: 16 residues. The V and J ends lost 0 bases and 1 base respectively, with 12 bases between them. Germline V gives CDR1 LNHDA, CDR2 SQIVND (reference sequence). The chain's CDR3 is CASSIDLLSFNYGYTF. DNA for the CDR3: TGTGCCAGTAGTATAGATCTGCTCTCCTTTAACTATGGCTACACCTTC.

This clone was recorded only once. CDR3 nucleotide sequence: TGCGCCAGCAGTTATGACGGCTTCAATCAGCCCCAGCATTTT. It encodes CASSYDGFNQPQHF. V and J are TRBV5-1 and TRBJ1-5; D remains ambiguous. The V and J ends lost 5 bases and 3 bases respectively, with 12 bases between them. Germline V gene sequence: CDR1 SGHRS, CDR2 YFSETQ. CDR3 length equals 14 residues. Looking up the rest from reference TRBV5-1 and TRBJ1-5 gives the full variable domain: KAGVTQTPRYLIKTRGQQVTLSCSPISGHRSVSWYQQTPGQGLQFLFEYFSETQRNKGNFPGRFSGRQFSNSRSEMNVSTLELGDSALYLCASSYDGFNQPQHFGDGTRLSIL.